This T cell receptor (beta chain) was found in a study of regulatory T cells in long-lasting Graves disease. Time point meaning: newly diagnosed GD, antithyroid drugs for less than 3 months. Researchers made the TCR library from RNA that was extracted from PBMCs. Arm-PCR of CDR3 regions and iRepertoire HTBI primers were used to build TCR beta libraries. TCRdb processed the multiplex PCR reads anew with MiXCR; each CDR3 protein has one entry. The sample includes approximately 460,000 distinct CDR3 sequences, about 17% of them seen just once. This clonotype was seen at least ten times. Unmatched junction bases numbered 0, after V lost 8 bases and J lost 9 bases. Germline values: CDR1 KGHSH, CDR2 LQKENI. This CDR3 is built from 10 residues. This sample also appeared in a second study, on T cells in Graves' hyperthyroidism and ophthalmopathy.

The receptor comes from a woman aged 25 to 45 with Graves disease. The chain combines TRBV18 with TRBJ2-1; 8 positions agree with TRBD2. Sequenced here: peripheral blood mononuclear cells (PBMCs), sampled at new diagnosis, from a patient treated with antithyroid drugs. DNA for the CDR3: TGTGCCAGCCGGGGGGGTGAGCAGTTCTTC. It yields the protein CASRGGEQFF.